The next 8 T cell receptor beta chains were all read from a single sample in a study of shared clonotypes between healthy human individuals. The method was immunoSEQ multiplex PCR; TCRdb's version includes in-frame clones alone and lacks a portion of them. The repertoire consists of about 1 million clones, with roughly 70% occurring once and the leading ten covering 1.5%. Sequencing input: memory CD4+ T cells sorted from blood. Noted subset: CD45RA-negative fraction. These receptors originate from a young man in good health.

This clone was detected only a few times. CDR3 sequence (DNA): TGTGCCAGTAGTGCCGGTCTTAATCAGCCCCAGCATTTT. Protein: CASSAGLNQPQHF. The chain recombines TRBV19 with TRBJ1-5, with D unclear. Trimming cost V 5 bases and J 4 bases, with 9 bases left between them. CDR1 LNHDA and CDR2 SQIVND come from the germline V gene (reference sequence). The CDR3 is made up of 13 amino acids.

The CDR3 spells CASSLVGAGEKLFF. CDR3 coding DNA: TGCGCCAGCAGCTTGGTGGGGGCGGGCGAAAAACTGTTTTTT. This rearrangement joins TRBV5-1 to TRBJ1-4, with D perhaps matching TRBD1 (6 bases). Trimming removed 0 bases from V and 8 bases from J, with 11 bases in between. CDR1 and CDR2 from the germline V gene are SGHRS and YFSETQ. The CDR3 is 14 residues long. Full variable domain (rest looked up from reference TRBV5-1 and TRBJ1-4): KAGVTQTPRYLIKTRGQQVTLSCSPISGHRSVSWYQQTPGQGLQFLFEYFSETQRNKGNFPGRFSGRQFSNSRSEMNVSTLELGDSALYLCASSLVGAGEKLFFGSGTQLSVL.

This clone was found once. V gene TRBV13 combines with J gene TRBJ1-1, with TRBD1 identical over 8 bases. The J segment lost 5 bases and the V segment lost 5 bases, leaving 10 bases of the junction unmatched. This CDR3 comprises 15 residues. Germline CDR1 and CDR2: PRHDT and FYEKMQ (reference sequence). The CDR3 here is CASSRGQGKETEAFF. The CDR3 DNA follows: TGTGCCAGCAGCCGAGGACAGGGAAAGGAGACTGAAGCTTTCTTT.

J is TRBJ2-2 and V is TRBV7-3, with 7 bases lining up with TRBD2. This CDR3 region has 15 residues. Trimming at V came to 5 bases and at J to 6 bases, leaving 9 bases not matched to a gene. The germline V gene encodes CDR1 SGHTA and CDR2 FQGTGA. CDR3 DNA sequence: TGTGCCAGCAGCCGGGAGGTCGGGGCGGCCGGGGAGCTGTTTTTT. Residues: CASSREVGAAGELFF.

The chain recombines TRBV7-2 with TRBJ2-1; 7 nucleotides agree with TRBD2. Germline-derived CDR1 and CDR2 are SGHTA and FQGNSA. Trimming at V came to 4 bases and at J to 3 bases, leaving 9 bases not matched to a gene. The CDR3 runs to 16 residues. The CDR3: CASSSVAGHLYNEQFF. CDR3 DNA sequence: TGTGCCAGCAGCTCCGTAGCGGGCCACCTCTACAATGAGCAGTTCTTC. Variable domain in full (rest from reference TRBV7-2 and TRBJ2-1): GAGVSQSPSNKVTEKGKDVELRCDPISGHTALYWYRQSLGQGLEFLIYFQGNSAPDKSGLPSDRFSAERTGGSVSTLTIQRTQQEDSAVYLCASSSVAGHLYNEQFFGPGTRLTVL.

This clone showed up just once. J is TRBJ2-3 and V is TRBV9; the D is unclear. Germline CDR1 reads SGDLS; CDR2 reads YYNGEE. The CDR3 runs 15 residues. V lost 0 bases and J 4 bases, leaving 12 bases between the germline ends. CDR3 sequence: CASSVGANEADTQYF. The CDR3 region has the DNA TGTGCCAGCAGCGTAGGGGCGAATGAGGCAGATACGCAGTATTTT.

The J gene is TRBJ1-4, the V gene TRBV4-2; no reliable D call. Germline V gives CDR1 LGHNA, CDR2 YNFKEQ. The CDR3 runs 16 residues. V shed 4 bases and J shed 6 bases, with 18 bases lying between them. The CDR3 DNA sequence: TGTGCCAGCAGCCTAAGTACATCCTCCGGGGATGAAAAACTGTTTTTT. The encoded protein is CASSLSTSSGDEKLFF.

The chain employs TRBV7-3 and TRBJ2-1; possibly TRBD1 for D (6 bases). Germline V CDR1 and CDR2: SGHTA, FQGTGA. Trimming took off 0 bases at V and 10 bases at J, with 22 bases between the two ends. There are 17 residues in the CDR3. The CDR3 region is CASSLTAATPGQGEQFF. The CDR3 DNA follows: TGTGCCAGCAGCTTAACGGCGGCGACGCCCGGCCAGGGGGAGCAGTTCTTC.